The present T cell receptor (beta chain) was sequenced within a study of T cells in Graves' hyperthyroidism and ophthalmopathy. TCR beta CDR3 regions were amplified from RNA transcripts. First-round RT-PCR targeting the TCR CDR3 was performed with the HTBI primer set. Each CDR3 protein is one row after TCRdb ran MiXCR on the multiplex PCR reads. The table shows roughly 130,000 distinct CDR3 sequences, with about 20% occurring only once. Germline trimming cut 1 base from V and 10 bases from J; bases unmatched to any gene: 8. Germline V gene lookup returns CDR1 SGHRS and CDR2 YFSETQ. CDR3 size: 15 residues.

The sequence was collected from a woman aged 45-65 years with Graves' hyperthyroidism that later progressed to Graves' ophthalmopathy. Sequencing input: blood. The rearrangement uses TRBV5-1 and TRBJ1-6, with TRBD1 identical over 7 bases. The CDR3 sequence: CASSLKAGGSSPLHF. The CDR3 DNA is TGCGCCAGCAGCTTGAAGGCAGGGGGTTCGTCACCCCTCCACTTT.